The clone carrying this TCR beta chain was detected many times. V lost 4 bases to trimming and J lost 5 bases; unmatched junction nucleotides: 7. This CDR3 spans 14 amino acids. Germline V gene data show CDR1 as SQVTM and CDR2 as ANQGSEA. The data stem from a study of T-cell reconstitution after alpha-beta-depleted transplantation in children. Preparing the TCRbeta library involved the use of unique molecular identifiers. One entry per CDR3 protein results from TCRdb running MiXCR on the PCR reads. The sample records approximately 640,000 distinct CDR3 sequences, over 15% being singletons. The receptor comes from a human donor who donated a stem cell graft to a child with acute myeloid leukemia. The gene calls are TRBV29-1 and TRBJ2-1; TRBD1 matches 8 bases. The source material was PBMCs from the stem cell graft donor, sampled from the stem cell graft. Here the CDR3 DNA reads TGCAGCGTTGGGGGCAGGGGGCTGGACAATGAGCAGTTCTTC. Encoded protein: CSVGGRGLDNEQFF.